This TCR beta chain was profiled in a study of blood T cell repertoires in COVID-19. On the study more broadly: The samples span acute and convalescent COVID-19 from the United States, Italy and Spain. T cells, B-cell-depleted T cells, or PBMCs supplied cDNA or gDNA.

Libraries were prepared by immunoSEQ multiplex PCR; TCRdb keeps only in-frame clonotypes and omits some of them. The table includes roughly 330,000 clones, 70% to 90% detected once. Living in 25 or so US areas, the participants were between 18 and 89 years of age. The clonotype originates from a woman aged 25 to 39 who had recovered from COVID-19. Source material: PBMCs or T cells enriched from blood (not recorded which).

Written as DNA, the CDR3 is TGTGCCATCAGGCTGGGTCCCGGGGGTCCGGAAGCTTTCTTT. Translation: CAIRLGPGGPEAFF. This chain links TRBV10-3 with TRBJ1-1; D perhaps matches TRBD1 (5 bases). The CDR3 length is 14 residues. Trimming shortened V by 6 bases and J by 8 bases, and 19 bases separated the two germline ends. Germline V gene lookup returns CDR1 ENHRY and CDR2 SYGVKD.